This T cell receptor beta chain emerged from a study of shared clonotypes between healthy human individuals. At the level of the study: Each donor had three CD4 naive, three CD4 memory, two CD8 naive and one CD8 memory plate.

Overall study results and limits: The study found about 5.1% of naive CD4 clonotypes shared across a handful of donors.

Turning to this clone: Its antigen is currently unknown.

Original processing notes: Junction-only immunoSEQ data arrived without quality scores, meaning filtering differed. Clones were read by immunoSEQ multiplex PCR, and TCRdb kept only the in-frame ones, dropping some. V, J and clone size derive from that table, while D and trimming were established from the DNA sequence. Of about 1 million clones listed, approximately 72% are singletons. CDR3 length equals 11 residues. Germline CDR1 SQVTM, CDR2 ANQGSEA. The germline V and J ends were trimmed by 4 bases and 6 bases, with 9 bases remaining between them. The chain recombines TRBV29-1 with TRBJ1-1; D uncertain. The receptor comes from a man younger than 35 in good health. Sequenced: memory CD4+ T cells sorted from blood. Subset noted: CD45RA-negative fraction. CDR3 bases: TGCAGCGTTGCGACGGGGTCTGAAGCTTTCTTT. Protein: CSVATGSEAFF.